Reported below is one T cell receptor beta chain. Its target is unknown. This specimen belongs to a study of beta chain features in type 1 diabetes. CDR3 size: 16 residues. V dropped 5 bases and J dropped 1 base, with 16 bases sitting between them. Germline V gene lookup returns CDR1 SGHRS and CDR2 YFSETQ. The study reverse transcribed the entire isolated RNA, so it sequenced expressed TCRB transcripts. Method: immunoSEQ multiplex PCR; TCRdb's copy keeps in-frame clones and lacks some. The table includes approximately 150,000 clones, approximately 13% detected once. Findings and caveats of the study: Shorter TCRB CDR3s, moderately but significantly so, marked every one of the four CD4+ subsets in Type 1 diabetes patients.

This clonotype was obtained from a man aged 18 to 35 with type 1 diabetes. The rearrangement links TRBV5-1 to TRBJ1-5; tentative D call: TRBD1 (5 bases). The sequenced sample was central memory CD4+ T cells from blood. CDR3 in DNA: TGCGCCAGCAGGCCAACTACAGGAGACAGCAATCAGCCCCAGCATTTT. Encoded protein: CASRPTTGDSNQPQHF.